The T cell receptor beta chain under discussion was sequenced for a study of blood T cell repertoires in COVID-19. About the study: Specimens from acute and convalescent COVID-19 originated in the United States, Italy and Spain.

Participants spanned ages roughly 18 to 95 years and resided in about two dozen US areas. Which cohort a participant joined came from the clinical history participants gave. The study counted Cohort 3 donors as recovered given two negative PCRs, clearance, or symptom resolution. The germline V gene has CDR1 SGHDT and CDR2 YYEEEE. The CDR3 loop spans 14 amino acids. Deletions cut 4 bases from V and 2 bases from J, with 12 bases between. Clones were read by immunoSEQ multiplex PCR, and TCRdb kept only the in-frame ones, dropping some. This table has 200,000 to 250,000 clones, approximately 80% appearing once.

The material sequenced was PBMCs or T cells enriched from blood (not recorded which). The V gene is TRBV5-6, the J gene TRBJ1-1; weak D call: TRBD1 (5 bases). The sequence was collected from a man aged 55 to 70 who had recovered from COVID-19. This CDR3 reads CASSVWGVNTEAFF. In DNA, the CDR3 is TGTGCCAGCAGCGTTTGGGGGGTAAACACTGAAGCTTTCTTT.